These 20 T cell receptor beta chains originate from one sample sequenced in a study of CD8 T cells in Susac syndrome. Reverse transcription of roughly 0.45 to 1 ug RNA was performed with random hexamers. One entry per CDR3 protein results from TCRdb running MiXCR on the immunoSEQ multiplex PCR reads. Of approximately 120,000 distinct CDR3 sequences in the sample, over 85% were seen once. The sample taken for sequencing was CD4+ T cells from PBMCs. The receptors were gathered from a human donor in good health.

V and J are TRBV19 and TRBJ1-3, with D unclear. Germline V gives CDR1 LNHDA, CDR2 SQIVND (reference sequence). This CDR3 has 14 amino acids. V lost 3 bases and J 3 bases, leaving 9 bases between the germline ends. The CDR3 reads CASSIWPDGNTIYF. The CDR3 nucleotides are TGTGCCAGTAGTATCTGGCCCGATGGAAACACCATATATTTT. The full variable domain, with the rest looked up from reference TRBV19 and TRBJ1-3, is DGGITQSPKYLFRKEGQNVTLSCEQNLNHDAMYWYRQDPGQGLRLIYYSQIVNDFQKGDIAEGYSVSREKKESFPLTVTSAQKNPTAFYLCASSIWPDGNTIYFGEGSWLTVV.

The chain recombines TRBV18 with TRBJ2-5; the match to TRBD1 covers 7 bases. This CDR3 has 14 amino acids. CDR1 KGHSH and CDR2 LQKENI come from the germline V gene. V shed 3 bases, J shed 5 bases, and the junction held 6 bases outside the gene matches. The CDR3 spells CASSPTGSGETQYF. CDR3 sequence (DNA): TGTGCCAGCTCACCGACAGGGAGTGGGGAGACCCAGTACTTC.

This rearrangement joins TRBV30 to TRBJ1-1; tentative D call: TRBD1 (6 bases). Germline CDR1 GTSNPN, CDR2 SVGIG (reference sequence). V lost 3 bases to trimming and J lost 1 base, with 9 bases between them. There are 13 residues in the CDR3. Here the CDR3 reads CAWSAQGNTEAFF. As DNA, the CDR3 is TGTGCCTGGAGCGCACAGGGGAACACTGAAGCTTTCTTT.

V is TRBV3-1 and J is TRBJ2-3, with TRBD2 identical over 10 bases. With V trimmed by 7 bases and J by 5 bases, 18 bases remained unmatched. The germline gives CDR1 LGHDT, CDR2 YNNKEL (reference sequence). This CDR3 spans 18 amino acids. CDR3 amino acids: CASNPGTSAQRRGDTQYF. Here the CDR3 DNA reads TGTGCCAGCAACCCCGGGACTAGCGCCCAGAGGAGAGGAGATACGCAGTATTTT.

The chain employs TRBV6-5 and TRBJ2-6; D ambiguous. The germline gives CDR1 MNHEY, CDR2 SVGAGI. Trimming took 8 bases from V and 0 from J, leaving 8 bases between them. The CDR3 extends over 14 amino acids. The CDR3, as DNA: TGTGCCAGCGTCGGTAGCTCTGGGGCCAACGTCCTGACTTTC. This gives the protein CASVGSSGANVLTF.

This clonotype appeared once. The genes are TRBV6-1 and TRBJ2-7, with TRBD2 identical over 12 bases. Germline V CDR1 and CDR2: MNHNS, SASEGT. V lost 5 bases and J lost 6; bases outside the gene matches: 8. This CDR3 region has 15 residues. The CDR3 DNA sequence: TGTGCCAGCAGTTTCGAGACTAGCGGGAGAGGCGAGCAGTACTTC. This translates into CASSFETSGRGEQYF.

The J gene is TRBJ1-1, the V gene TRBV29-1, with 8 bases matching TRBD1. Germline CDR1 is SQVTM and CDR2 is ANQGSEA. V lost 4 bases, J lost 5 bases, and 9 bases stayed unmatched. The CDR3 runs to 14 residues. CDR3 protein: CSVVPRGRLTEAFF. Here the CDR3 DNA reads TGCAGCGTTGTCCCCAGGGGGCGGTTAACTGAAGCTTTCTTT.

This clonotype was counted a single time. The genes are TRBV7-2 and TRBJ1-5; D possibly corresponds to TRBD1 (6 bases). Per the germline V gene, CDR1 is SGHTA and CDR2 is FQGNSA. The CDR3 runs to 15 residues. V gave up 5 bases and J gave up 6 bases, with 17 bases separating them. CDR3 coding DNA: TGTGCCAGCAGCACCCGGGGGGTCAGGGGTCAGCCCCAGCATTTT. Encoded protein: CASSTRGVRGQPQHF.

The V gene is TRBV7-6, the J gene TRBJ1-2; D remains unclear. The CDR3 extends over 14 amino acids. Germline V gene sequence: CDR1 SGHVS, CDR2 FNYEAQ. Trimming cost V 1 base and J 5 bases, with 11 bases left between them. The CDR3 coding sequence is TGTGCCAGCAGCTTAGTGCATACCACTTATGGCTACACCTTC. Protein sequence: CASSLVHTTYGYTF.

The rearrangement links TRBV9 to TRBJ2-2; TRBD2 matches at 7 bases. The ends lost 2 bases at V and 2 bases at J; junction bases unmatched: 6. The CDR3 totals 16 residues. Germline V CDR1 and CDR2: SGDLS, YYNGEE. In DNA form, the CDR3 reads TGTGCCAGCAGCGTGTCTAGCGGTCCCAACACCGGGGAGCTGTTTTTT. This gives the protein CASSVSSGPNTGELFF.

The chain combines TRBV7-2 with TRBJ2-4; TRBD2 agrees at 10 bases. CDR1 and CDR2 (germline): SGHTA, FQGNSA. The CDR3 sequence is 19 residues long. V lost 5 bases to trimming and J lost 2 bases; unmatched junction nucleotides: 15. In DNA, the CDR3 is TGTGCCAGCAGCGTCCTGGGGCCACTAGCGGGACGGACCAAAAACATTCAGTACTTC. Protein sequence: CASSVLGPLAGRTKNIQYF.

This CDR3 is CASSLPGDQSFNEKLFF. In DNA form, the CDR3 reads TGTGCCAGCAGCTTGCCGGGAGACCAGTCCTTTAATGAAAAACTGTTTTTT. The gene calls are TRBV5-6 and TRBJ1-4, with unresolved D. Between the trimmed V and J ends, which lost 1 base and 4 bases, there was a span of 17 bases. The CDR3 contains 17 residues. Looked up from germline, CDR1 is SGHDT and CDR2 is YYEEEE. The variable domain in full, with the rest retrieved from reference TRBV5-6 and TRBJ1-4, is DAGVTQSPTHLIKTRGQQVTLRCSPKSGHDTVSWYQQALGQGPQFIFQYYEEEERQRGNFPDRFSGHQFPNYSSELNVNALLLGDSALYLCASSLPGDQSFNEKLFFGSGTQLSVL.

The V gene is TRBV3-1, the J gene TRBJ2-7; TRBD1 is a possible D gene (6 bases). The CDR3 is made up of 12 amino acids. Germline-derived CDR1 and CDR2 are LGHDT and YNNKEL (reference sequence). V dropped 1 base and J dropped 7 bases, with 8 bases sitting between them. The chain's CDR3 is CASSQAGAEQYF. The CDR3 DNA reads as TGTGCCAGCAGCCAAGCAGGGGCTGAGCAGTACTTC.

The genes are TRBV15 and TRBJ2-5; 7 bases agree with TRBD2. Looked up from germline, CDR1 is LNHNV and CDR2 is YYDKDF (reference sequence). Trimming at V came to 5 bases and at J to 9 bases, leaving 15 bases not matched to a gene. This CDR3 comprises 15 residues. CDR3 residues: CATSLGWGGSTPQYF. The CDR3 nucleotides are TGTGCCACCAGCCTCGGCTGGGGCGGGAGTACGCCCCAGTACTTC.

The V gene is TRBV7-9, the J gene TRBJ1-3, with TRBD1 matching 9 bases. Germline V gives CDR1 SEHNR, CDR2 FQNEAQ (reference sequence). Trimming cost V 3 bases and J 4 bases; bases outside gene matches: 4. The CDR3 is 15 amino acids. Here the CDR3 DNA reads TGTGCCAGCAGCTTCCACAGGGGGCAGGGAAACACCATATATTTT. This encodes CASSFHRGQGNTIYF.

The V gene is TRBV25-1, the J gene TRBJ1-2; 8 bases are shared with TRBD1. The J segment lost 3 bases and the V segment lost 2 bases, leaving 2 bases of the junction unmatched. The CDR3 covers 14 residues. CDR1 and CDR2 from the germline V gene are MGHDK and SYGVNS. The CDR3 nucleotides are TGTGCCAGCAGTGAAACAGGGGGACACTATGGCTACACCTTC. Translation: CASSETGGHYGYTF.

The genes are TRBV11-2 and TRBJ2-7, with 9 bases identical to TRBD1. In germline, CDR1 is SGHAT, CDR2 FQNNGV. V lost 4 bases to trimming and J lost 6 bases; unmatched junction nucleotides: 7. This CDR3 has 14 residues. As DNA, the CDR3 is TGTGCCAGCAGCTCGGGACAGGGTAAAGGCGAGCAGTACTTC. Its translation is CASSSGQGKGEQYF.

The chain couples TRBV7-2 to TRBJ1-1; 7 bases are shared with TRBD1. This CDR3 region has 13 residues. After removal of 2 bases from V and 3 bases from J, the junction contained 0 bases not matched to a gene. Germline loops: CDR1 SGHTA, CDR2 FQGNSA. The CDR3 sequence: CASSLQGDTEAFF. The CDR3 DNA is TGTGCCAGCAGCTTACAGGGGGACACTGAAGCTTTCTTT.

The DNA of the CDR3 is TGCAGTGCCCCCCCACTAGCGGGAGAAGAGACCCAGTACTTC. As protein: CSAPPLAGEETQYF. V is TRBV20-1 and J is TRBJ2-5, with 11 bases lining up with TRBD2. CDR1 is DFQATT, CDR2 SNEGSKA, per germline (reference sequence). V shed 6 bases, J shed 3 bases, and the junction held 6 bases outside the gene matches. The CDR3 extends over 14 amino acids.

The chain uses TRBV2 and TRBJ1-1; 9 bases are shared with TRBD1. V was pared by 9 bases and J by 4 bases, with 9 bases of the junction left unmatched. The CDR3 is made up of 14 amino acids. The germline gives CDR1 SNHLY, CDR2 FYNNEI. CDR3 coding DNA: TGTGCCAGTAGCTCGGGACAGGGAGGCACTGAAGCTTTCTTT. It translates to CASSSGQGGTEAFF.